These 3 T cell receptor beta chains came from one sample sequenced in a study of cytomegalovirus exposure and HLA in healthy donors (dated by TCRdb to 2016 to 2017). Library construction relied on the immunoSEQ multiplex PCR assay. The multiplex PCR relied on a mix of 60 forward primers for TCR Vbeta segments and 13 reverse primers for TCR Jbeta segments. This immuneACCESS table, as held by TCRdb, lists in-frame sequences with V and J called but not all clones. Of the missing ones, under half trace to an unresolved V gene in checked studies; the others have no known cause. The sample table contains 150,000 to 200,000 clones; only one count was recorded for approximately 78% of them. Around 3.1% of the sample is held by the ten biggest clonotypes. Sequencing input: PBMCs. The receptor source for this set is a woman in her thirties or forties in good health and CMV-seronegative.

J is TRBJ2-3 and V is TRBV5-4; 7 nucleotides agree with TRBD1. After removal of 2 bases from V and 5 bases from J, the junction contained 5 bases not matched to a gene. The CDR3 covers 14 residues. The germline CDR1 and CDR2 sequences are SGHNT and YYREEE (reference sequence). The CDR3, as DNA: TGTGCCAGCAGCTTTGAAGGGGGCGTAGATACGCAGTATTTT. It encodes CASSFEGGVDTQYF.

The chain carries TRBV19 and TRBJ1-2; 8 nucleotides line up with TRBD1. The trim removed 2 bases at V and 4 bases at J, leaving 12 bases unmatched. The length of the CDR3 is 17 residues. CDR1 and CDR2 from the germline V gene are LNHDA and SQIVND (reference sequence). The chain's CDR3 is CASSISGTGPPGYGYTF. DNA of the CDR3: TGTGCCAGTAGTATATCCGGGACAGGACCGCCAGGCTATGGCTACACCTTC.

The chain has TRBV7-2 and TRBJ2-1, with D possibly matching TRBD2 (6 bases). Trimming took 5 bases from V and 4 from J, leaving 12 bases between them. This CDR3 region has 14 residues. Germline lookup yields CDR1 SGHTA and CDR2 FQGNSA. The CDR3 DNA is TGTGCCAGCAGCCCGGGACTGGCGTACAATGAGCAGTTCTTC. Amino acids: CASSPGLAYNEQFF.